The clone carrying this TCR beta chain was observed a handful of times. Produced via immunoSEQ multiplex PCR; TCRdb's table is partial and in-frame only. The data contain around 33,000 clones, approximately 78% of them seen just once; the ten biggest clones take up 2% to 3%. This sample was included in a study of OX40 agonist ivuxolimab in advanced cancers. As for the study in general: With a range of 23 to 79, age averaged about 58 years, and around 80% were male. Partial responses were achieved by three patients: one hepatocellular carcinoma, two cutaneous melanoma.

Germline V gene data show CDR1 as SGHTA and CDR2 as FQGTGA. Trimming pared 6 bases from V and 0 bases from J, leaving 6 bases between. The CDR3 runs 14 residues. The rearrangement links TRBV7-3 to TRBJ2-6; D is uncertain. Sequencing was performed on CD4+ or CD8+ T cells sorted from blood, taken in a trial of the OX40 agonist ivuxolimab. This sequence originates from an adult with an advanced solid tumor such as melanoma, head and neck, liver or kidney cancer. The CDR3 DNA follows: TGTGCCAGCAGTTCCGACTCTGGGGCCAACGTCCTGACTTTC. Protein: CASSSDSGANVLTF. The full variable domain, completed using reference TRBV7-3 and TRBJ2-6, is GAGVSQTPSNKVTEKGKYVELRCDPISGHTALYWYRQSLGQGPEFLIYFQGTGAADDSGLPNDRFFAVRPEGSVSTLKIQRTERGDSAVYLCASSSDSGANVLTFGAGSRLTVL.